The rows below give T cell receptor beta chains drawn from one sample of a study of response to subunit inactivated influenza vaccine. From the RT-PCR reads, TCRdb called clonotypes with MiXCR, one entry per CDR3 protein. The data hold around 850,000 distinct CDR3 sequences, with about 18% observed a single time. This specimen consisted of PBMCs from blood, obtained less than 6 days after vaccination. These receptors were taken from a man in his forties or fifties who received an inactivated influenza vaccine. CDR3s include the opening cysteine and the closing phenylalanine or tryptophan. Each record gives: J gene, clone size, D gene, V gene, CDR3 protein, CDR3 DNA. The D gene is left open where the match is weak. The listing skips clone size in some rows; elsewhere it reads once, few, many or a size class.

TRBJ2-3 | . | TRBD1 | TRBV18 | CASSSTGGFTDTQYF | TGTGCCAGCTCATCGACAGGGGGCTTCACAGATACGCAGTATTTT
TRBJ2-2 | . | TRBD2 | TRBV4-2 | CASSTSGRWGTGELFF | TGTGCCAGCAGCACTAGCGGGAGATGGGGCACCGGGGAGCTGTTTTTT
TRBJ2-5 | . | . | TRBV21-1 | CASSTGQGGQETQYF | TGTGCCAGCAGCACCGGACAGGGTGGACAAGAGACCCAGTACTTC
TRBJ2-3 | many | . | TRBV5-1 | CASSLSSGAFTDTQYF | TGCGCCAGCAGCTTATCAAGCGGAGCCTTCACAGATACGCAGTATTTT
TRBJ1-1 | many | . | TRBV29-1 | CSVGYSSEAFF | TGCAGCGTTGGTTACAGTTCTGAAGCTTTCTTT
TRBJ1-5 | few | . | TRBV9 | CASSEGKQPQHF | TGTGCCAGCAGCGAAGGGAAGCAGCCCCAGCATTTT
TRBJ2-2 | many | TRBD1 | TRBV5-1 | CASSPNGQGIGELFF | TGCGCCAGCAGCCCGAACGGACAGGGGATCGGGGAGCTGTTTTTT
TRBJ2-3 | few | . | TRBV28 | CASSIRRSSSDTQYF | TGTGCCAGCAGTATACGGCGATCTAGCTCAGATACGCAGTATTTT
TRBJ2-2 | few | . | TRBV5-1 | CASSLGVDGELFF | TGCGCCAGCAGCTTGGGGGTTGACGGGGAGCTGTTTTTT
TRBJ2-7 | few | . | TRBV7-2 | CASSPSSWRKIYEQYF | TGTGCCAGCAGCCCCTCCTCGTGGAGGAAGATTTACGAGCAGTACTTC
TRBJ2-5 | few | . | TRBV7-2 | CASSLARGGTTFQETQYF | TGTGCCAGCAGCTTAGCGAGGGGCGGGACAACTTTTCAAGAGACCCAGTACTTC
TRBJ1-5 | few | . | TRBV4-1 | CASSQVGTWSQPQHF | TGCGCCAGCAGCCAAGTTGGAACGTGGAGTCAGCCCCAGCATTTT
TRBJ1-4 | . | . | TRBV6-2/TRBV6-3 | CASSPSPGKGREKLFF | TGTGCCAGCAGTCCTTCTCCAGGGAAAGGTCGTGAAAAACTGTTTTTT
TRBJ2-7 | few | TRBD1 | TRBV9 | CASSMSGTGVYEQYF | TGTGCCAGCAGCATGTCCGGGACAGGGGTTTACGAGCAGTACTTC
TRBJ2-7 | . | TRBD1 | TRBV6-5 | CASSYMGQGGEQYF | TGTGCCAGCAGTTATATGGGACAGGGTGGCGAGCAGTACTTC
TRBJ2-5 | . | . | TRBV20-1 | CSASWAGVETQYF | TGCAGTGCTAGTTGGGCAGGGGTGGAGACCCAGTACTTC
TRBJ1-2 | few | . | TRBV6-1 | CASSPGGGEGYGYTF | TGTGCCAGCAGTCCCGGGGGCGGGGAGGGCTATGGCTACACCTTC
TRBJ1-1 | . | . | TRBV24-1 | CATSADTQDTEAFF | TGTGCCACCAGTGCGGATACTCAGGACACTGAAGCTTTCTTT
TRBJ2-7 | . | TRBD1 | TRBV27 | CASAGQGSSGYEQYF | TGTGCCAGCGCCGGACAGGGGTCCTCGGGTTACGAGCAGTACTTC
TRBJ2-7 | . | TRBD1 | TRBV20-1 | CSARQGAAYEQYF | TGCAGTGCACGACAGGGAGCGGCCTACGAGCAGTACTTC
TRBJ2-3 | few | TRBD2 | TRBV12-3/TRBV12-4 | CASRSELAGGSDTQYF | TGTGCCAGCAGGTCCGAACTAGCGGGGGGGTCGGATACGCAGTATTTT
TRBJ2-1 | few | TRBD2 | TRBV15 | CATSRVPPLAGYYNEQFF | TGTGCCACCAGCAGAGTCCCCCCGCTAGCGGGTTACTACAATGAGCAGTTCTTC
TRBJ1-3 | . | . | TRBV7-6 | CASSAPGGNTIYF | TGTGCCAGCAGCGCGCCGGGAGGAAACACCATATATTTT
TRBJ2-7 | few | TRBD1 | TRBV15 | CATSRDLGTGAYEQYF | TGTGCCACCAGCAGAGATTTAGGGACAGGGGCCTACGAGCAGTACTTC
TRBJ1-5 | few | TRBD1 | TRBV20-1 | CSARAWTGGADQPQHF | TGCAGTGCTAGGGCCTGGACAGGGGGCGCGGATCAGCCCCAGCATTTT
TRBJ2-1 | many | . | TRBV29-1 | CSVDRWSGYNEQFF | TGCAGCGTTGATCGTTGGTCCGGCTACAATGAGCAGTTCTTC
TRBJ2-7 | . | TRBD2 | TRBV4-2 | CASSQDFLAGDLEQYF | TGTGCCAGCAGCCAAGATTTTCTAGCGGGAGATCTCGAGCAGTACTTC
TRBJ2-3 | few | TRBD1 | TRBV20-1 | CSARDTGGDTDTQYF | TGCAGTGCCCGAGATACAGGGGGTGACACAGATACGCAGTATTTT
TRBJ2-7 | few | . | TRBV5-1 | CASSLYAPSYEQYF | TGCGCCAGCAGCCTATATGCCCCCTCCTACGAGCAGTACTTC
TRBJ2-5 | few | TRBD2 | TRBV11-2 | CASSFRPPKGTSGSQETQYF | TGTGCCAGCAGCTTCAGACCTCCAAAAGGGACTAGCGGGAGTCAAGAGACCCAGTACTTC
TRBJ1-5 | . | . | TRBV20-1 | CSATEAGSGNQPQHF | TGCAGTGCTACTGAGGCTGGGTCTGGCAATCAGCCCCAGCATTTT
TRBJ2-3 | . | TRBD1 | TRBV5-1 | CASSWSTGGVADTQYF | TGCGCCAGCAGCTGGTCGACAGGGGGGGTCGCAGATACGCAGTATTTT
TRBJ2-1 | few | TRBD2 | TRBV7-6 | CASSLDTSGRAHKQFF | TGTGCCAGCAGCTTAGATACTAGCGGGAGGGCCCACAAGCAGTTCTTC
TRBJ2-5 | . | TRBD1 | TRBV20-1 | CSAVTGDQETQYF | TGCAGTGCTGTGACAGGGGATCAAGAGACCCAGTACTTC
TRBJ2-3 | . | TRBD2 | TRBV11-2 | CARSLSGTVDTQYF | TGTGCCAGGAGCTTAAGCGGGACGGTAGATACGCAGTATTTT
TRBJ2-3 | . | TRBD2 | TRBV6-2/TRBV6-3 | CATTGLAATDTQYF | TGTGCCACGACCGGACTAGCGGCCACAGATACGCAGTATTTT
TRBJ2-1 | few | TRBD1 | TRBV7-9 | CASSGSGGEQFF | TGTGCCAGCAGCGGATCAGGGGGTGAGCAGTTCTTC
TRBJ2-2 | . | . | TRBV6-6 | CASKAGGELFF | TGTGCCAGCAAGGCCGGCGGGGAGCTGTTTTTT
TRBJ2-6 | . | . | TRBV12-3/TRBV12-4 | CASSSPGHRSGANVLTF | TGTGCCAGCAGTTCCCCGGGACACCGCTCTGGGGCCAACGTCCTGACTTTC
TRBJ2-1 | . | TRBD1 | TRBV12-3/TRBV12-4 | CASSLSDRGANEQFF | TGTGCCAGCAGTTTATCGGACAGGGGAGCCAATGAGCAGTTCTTC
TRBJ2-7 | . | TRBD2 | TRBV5-6 | CASSLAAGGGEQYF | TGTGCCAGCAGCTTGGCGGCGGGAGGTGGAGAGCAGTACTTC
TRBJ2-3 | . | TRBD2 | TRBV12-3/TRBV12-4 | CASSLWAGGPLDTQYF | TGTGCCAGCAGTTTATGGGCGGGGGGGCCTTTAGATACGCAGTATTTT
TRBJ2-5 | few | TRBD2 | TRBV7-6 | CASSRWGGGHQETQYF | TGTGCCAGCAGCCGATGGGGGGGAGGGCACCAAGAGACCCAGTACTTC
TRBJ2-1 | . | . | TRBV20-1 | CSAPDFGGEQFF | TGCAGTGCTCCGGACTTTGGGGGTGAGCAGTTCTTC
TRBJ1-5 | . | . | TRBV7-9 | CASSLDNTGGPQHF | TGTGCCAGCAGTCTCGACAATACTGGGGGGCCCCAGCATTTT
TRBJ1-1 | once | . | TRBV12-3/TRBV12-4 | CASTRPGARTTEAFF | TGTGCCAGCACTCGACCTGGGGCTCGAACAACTGAAGCTTTCTTT
TRBJ2-1 | . | TRBD1 | TRBV20-1 | CSAVPGQGFLNEQFF | TGCAGTGCTGTGCCGGGACAGGGCTTCCTCAATGAGCAGTTCTTC